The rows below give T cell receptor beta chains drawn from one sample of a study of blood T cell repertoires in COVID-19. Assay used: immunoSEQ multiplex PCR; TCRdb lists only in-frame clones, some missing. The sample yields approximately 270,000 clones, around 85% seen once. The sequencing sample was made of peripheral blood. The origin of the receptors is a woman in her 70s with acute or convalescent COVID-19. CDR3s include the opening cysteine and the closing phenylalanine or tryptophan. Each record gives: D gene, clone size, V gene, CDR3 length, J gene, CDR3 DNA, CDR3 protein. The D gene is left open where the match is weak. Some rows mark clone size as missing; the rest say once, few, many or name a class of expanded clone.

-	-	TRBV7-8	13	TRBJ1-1	TGTGCCAGCAGCTTAGACAGGAACACTGAAGCTTTCTTT	CASSLDRNTEAFF
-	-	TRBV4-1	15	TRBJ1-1	TGCGCCAGCAGCTGGGAGGAGGGAATGAACACTGAAGCTTTCTTT	CASSWEEGMNTEAFF
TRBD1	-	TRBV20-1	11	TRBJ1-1	TGCAGTGACCGTCCGGGACAGGTTACTTTCTTT	CSDRPGQVTFF
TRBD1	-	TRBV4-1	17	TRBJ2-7	TGCGCCAGCAGCCAACAATTGGGGACAGTTGGAGCCTACGAGCAGTACTTC	CASSQQLGTVGAYEQYF
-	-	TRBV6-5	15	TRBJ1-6	TGTGCCAGCACCCAGGGGCAGACCTATAATTCACCCCTCCACTTT	CASTQGQTYNSPLHF
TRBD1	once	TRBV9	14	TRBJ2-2	TGTGCCAGCAGCGATCAGGGGGCCACCGGGGAGCTGTTTTTT	CASSDQGATGELFF
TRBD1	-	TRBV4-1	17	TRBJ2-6	TGCGCCAGCAGCCACCAGGGGGTAGGGCTTGGGGCCAACGTCCTGACTTTC	CASSHQGVGLGANVLTF
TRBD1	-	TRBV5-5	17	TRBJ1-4	TGTGCCAGCAGACGACAGGGGAGATTCGGATTGGGTGAAAAACTGTTTTTT	CASRRQGRFGLGEKLFF
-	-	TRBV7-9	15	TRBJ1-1	TGTGCCAGCAGCTTAGCGTTAGGGGGAGGGACTGAAGCTTTCTTT	CASSLALGGGTEAFF
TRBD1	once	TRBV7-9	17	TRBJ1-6	TGTGCCAGCAGCTTATTCCTAACGGGACAGGTTAATTCACCCCTCCACTTT	CASSLFLTGQVNSPLHF
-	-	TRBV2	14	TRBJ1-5	TGTGCCAGCAGTGTGGGGGCGCGGAATCAGCCCCAGCATTTT	CASSVGARNQPQHF
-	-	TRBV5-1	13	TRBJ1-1	TGCGCCAGCAGCCTTCAGGACAACCAAGAAGCTTTCTTT	CASSLQDNQEAFF
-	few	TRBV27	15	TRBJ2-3	TGTGCCAGCAATGATTGGCGGGGGCGCACAGATACGCAGTATTTT	CASNDWRGRTDTQYF
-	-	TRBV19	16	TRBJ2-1	TGTGCCAGTAGTATTCTGCAGGGGACCCCCTACAATGAGCAGTTCTTC	CASSILQGTPYNEQFF
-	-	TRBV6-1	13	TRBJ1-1	TGTGCCAGCAGTGAAGGTTGGAGGACTGAAGCTTTCTTT	CASSEGWRTEAFF
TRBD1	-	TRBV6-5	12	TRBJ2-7	TGTGCCAGCAGGACAGGGGGCGACGAGCAGTACTTC	CASRTGGDEQYF
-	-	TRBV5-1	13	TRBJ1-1	TGCGCCAGCAGCTTGGATACAGGCGGACGGGCTTTCTTT	CASSLDTGGRAFF
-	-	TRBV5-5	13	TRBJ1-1	TGTGCCAGCAGCTTGCAGGGGTCCACTGAAGCTTTCTTT	CASSLQGSTEAFF
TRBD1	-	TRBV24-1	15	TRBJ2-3	TGTGCCACCAGTGTCCCCGGACAGGGTACGGATACGCAGTATTTT	CATSVPGQGTDTQYF
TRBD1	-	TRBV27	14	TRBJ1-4	TGTGCCAGCAGGAGCAGGGGGCGGTTTGAAAAACTGTTTTTT	CASRSRGRFEKLFF
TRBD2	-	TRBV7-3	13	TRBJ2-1	TGTGCCAGCAGCCCAGGGAGGGCCAATGAGCAGTTCTTC	CASSPGRANEQFF
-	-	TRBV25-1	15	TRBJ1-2	TGTGCCAGCAGTGAATATCTGGGGGGTAGGAGTGGCTACACCTTC	CASSEYLGGRSGYTF
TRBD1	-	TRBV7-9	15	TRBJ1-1	TGTGCCAGCAGCCCAAGACAGGGGATGAACACTGAAGCTTTCTTT	CASSPRQGMNTEAFF
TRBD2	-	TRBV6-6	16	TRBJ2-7	TGTGCCAGCAGCCGGGGACTAGCGGGGGGTGCCTACGAGCAGTACTTC	CASSRGLAGGAYEQYF
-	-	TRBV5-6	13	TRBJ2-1	TGTGCCAGCAGTCCCGAGAGGGCGAGTGAGCAGTTCTTC	CASSPERASEQFF
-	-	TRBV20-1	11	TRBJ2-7	TGCAGTGAGTCGGGGGGCGGCGAGCAGTACTTC	CSESGGGEQYF
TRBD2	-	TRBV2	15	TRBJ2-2	TGTGCCAGCAGCCGAGGACTAGCGGGACCCGGGGAGCTGTTTTTT	CASSRGLAGPGELFF
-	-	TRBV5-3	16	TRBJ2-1	TGTGCCAGAAGCTTGGATGGCAGGGGCCCCTACAATGAGCAGTTCTTC	CARSLDGRGPYNEQFF
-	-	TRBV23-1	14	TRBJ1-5	TGCGCCAGCAGTCTGGGGGGAGGAGATCAGCCCCAGCATTTT	CASSLGGGDQPQHF